These T cell receptor beta chains were read from a single sample in a study of radiation and T cells in renal cell carcinoma. Assay: immunoSEQ multiplex PCR; the TCRdb copy retains only in-frame clones and omits some. The table includes fewer than 80,000 clones, around four fifths detected once. The input for sequencing was blood, taken from a patient whose treatment included radiotherapy and nephrectomy. The receptors stem from an older woman with renal cell carcinoma. Both conserved end residues are part of each CDR3. The D gene is left open where the match is weak. Only part of the rows carry a size: once, few, many, or a class if the clone is expanded.

v_gene	j_gene	d_gene	abundance	CDR3nt	CDR3aa
TRBV6-5	TRBJ1-1	TRBD1	few	TGTGCCAGCAGTCTAAACCTCAGGGGGCGAGGTGGAGCTTTCTTT	CASSLNLRGRGGAFF
TRBV10-3	TRBJ2-7	.	.	TGTGCCATCAGTGACGGCGGACTTTTTGGCGAGCAGTACTTC	CAISDGGLFGEQYF
TRBV6-6	TRBJ1-5	.	once	TGTGCCAGCTCCTACCGGGGTAATAGACAGCCCCAGCATTTT	CASSYRGNRQPQHF
TRBV11-3	TRBJ1-1	TRBD1	.	TGTGCCAGCAGCCCGCAGACAGGGACGAACACTGAAGCTTTCTTT	CASSPQTGTNTEAFF
TRBV11-2	TRBJ1-1	.	.	TGTGCCTGCAGCCTAAGTGGACCAAACACTGAAGCTTTCTTT	CACSLSGPNTEAFF
TRBV18	TRBJ2-2	TRBD1	.	TGTGCCAGCTCACCGGTCGGGACAGGGAACACCGGGGAGCTGTTTTTT	CASSPVGTGNTGELFF
TRBV5-4	TRBJ1-1	.	.	TGTGCCAGCAGCCCGGGGGTGCGGGGAAACACTGAAGCTTTCTTT	CASSPGVRGNTEAFF
TRBV6-1	TRBJ2-7	.	once	TGTGCCAGCCAAGAGTATGTGGAGTACTTC	CASQEYVEYF
TRBV19	TRBJ2-5	.	.	TGTGCCTCTACCCGGGCCGGACAGATCCAAGAGACCCAGTACTTC	CASTRAGQIQETQYF
TRBV19	TRBJ2-5	.	.	TGTGCCAGTGGGACCCAGCTGGGAGAGACCCAGTACTTC	CASGTQLGETQYF
TRBV19	TRBJ1-6	TRBD1	.	TGTGCCAGTAGGGGGGGGACAGGGAGATCACCCCTCCACTTT	CASRGGTGRSPLHF
TRBV28	TRBJ1-6	.	few	TGTGCCAGCAGTTTAGCAACGGGGGCACCCCTCCACTTT	CASSLATGAPLHF
TRBV4-2	TRBJ2-1	.	.	TGTGCCAGCAGCCAAGTAGGGGACAATGAGCAGTTCTTC	CASSQVGDNEQFF
TRBV11-3	TRBJ2-1	.	.	TGTGCCAGCAGCTTACTTGCGGGACCCTACAATGAGCAGTTCTTC	CASSLLAGPYNEQFF
TRBV10-3	TRBJ2-7	TRBD2	.	TGTGCCATATCCAGGGCGGCTAGCGGGTACGAGCAGTACTTC	CAISRAASGYEQYF
TRBV2	TRBJ1-3	.	once	TGTGCCAGCAGTGAATGGGTGGCTGGAAACACCATATATTTT	CASSEWVAGNTIYF
TRBV7-9	TRBJ1-1	.	.	TGTGCCAGCAGCTTAGCGTCCTATGAAGCTTTCTTT	CASSLASYEAFF
TRBV28	TRBJ1-4	TRBD1	few	TGTGCCAGCAGTTTGACAGGGGGAAATGAAAAACTGTTTTTT	CASSLTGGNEKLFF
TRBV28	TRBJ2-1	.	.	TGTGCCAGCAGTCTCCCCCCATCTCAGGAGCAGTTCTTC	CASSLPPSQEQFF
TRBV27	TRBJ2-7	.	.	TGTGCCAGCAGTTTATCGAGAGGGGCGGCTATCTACGAGCAGTACTTC	CASSLSRGAAIYEQYF
TRBV7-2	TRBJ1-3	.	.	TGTGCCAGCACCATGACTGGAAACACCATATATTTT	CASTMTGNTIYF
TRBV19	TRBJ2-1	TRBD2	.	TGTGCCAGTAGTCCGGGACTAGCGGGAGGGATTTCCTACAATGAGCAGTTCTTC	CASSPGLAGGISYNEQFF
TRBV5-1	TRBJ2-2	.	.	TGCGCCAGCACCCCCCGGGGGCGGGACACCGGGGAGCTGTTTTTT	CASTPRGRDTGELFF
TRBV6-5	TRBJ2-7	.	once	TGTGCCAGCAGCCGGGACCTGTCCTACGAGCAGTACTTC	CASSRDLSYEQYF
TRBV19	TRBJ2-1	.	.	TGTGCCGCAGGCCGGGACGGTTACAATGAGCAGTTCTTC	CAAGRDGYNEQFF
TRBV28	TRBJ2-6	.	.	TGTGCCAGCAGCCGGGTGGGCTCTGGGGCCAACGTCCTGACTTTC	CASSRVGSGANVLTF
TRBV6-5	TRBJ1-4	.	.	TGTGCCAGCAGTTACAGGAATGAAAAACTGTTTTTT	CASSYRNEKLFF
TRBV27	TRBJ2-7	.	once	TGTGCCAGCAGTTCCTCCTACGAGCAGTACTTC	CASSSSYEQYF
TRBV15	TRBJ2-7	TRBD1	.	TGTGCCACCAGTTTGGACAGGGGTGGACCTTACGAGCAGTACTTC	CATSLDRGGPYEQYF
TRBV27	TRBJ2-7	TRBD1	.	TGTGCCAGCAGTTTGGGACAGGGGTTCTACGAGCAGTACTTC	CASSLGQGFYEQYF
TRBV4-1	TRBJ2-1	.	.	TGCGCCAGCAGCCAAGGTACGAGATACAATGAGCAGTTCTTC	CASSQGTRYNEQFF
TRBV15	TRBJ2-7	.	once	TGTGCCACCAGCAGAGTCACCCGAAGGAACGAGCAGTACTTC	CATSRVTRRNEQYF
TRBV19	TRBJ2-7	.	.	TGTGCCAGTAGTACTGGCGGAGGCACATACGAGCAGTACTTC	CASSTGGGTYEQYF
TRBV5-4	TRBJ2-3	TRBD2	once	TGTGCCAGCAGCGGTCCACGGTTCGGGGGGACTAGCACAGATACGCAGTATTTT	CASSGPRFGGTSTDTQYF
TRBV2	TRBJ1-4	TRBD1	.	TGTGCCAGCCAAGAGAGACAGGGCTTTAATGAAAAACTGTTTTTT	CASQERQGFNEKLFF
TRBV19	TRBJ2-2	TRBD2	.	TGTGCCAGTAGTTTAGCGGGAGACACCGGGGAGCTGTTTTTT	CASSLAGDTGELFF